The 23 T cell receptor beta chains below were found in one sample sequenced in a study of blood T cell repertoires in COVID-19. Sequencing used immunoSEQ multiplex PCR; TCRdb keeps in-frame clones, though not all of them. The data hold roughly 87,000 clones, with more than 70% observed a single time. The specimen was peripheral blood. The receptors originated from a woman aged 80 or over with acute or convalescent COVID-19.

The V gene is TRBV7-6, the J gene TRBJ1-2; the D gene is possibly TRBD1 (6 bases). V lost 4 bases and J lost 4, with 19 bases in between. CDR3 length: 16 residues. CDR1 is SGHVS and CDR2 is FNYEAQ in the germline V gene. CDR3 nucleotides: TGTGCCAGCAGCTATGGGGACAATAATCCCCGCTATGGCTACACCTTC. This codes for CASSYGDNNPRYGYTF.

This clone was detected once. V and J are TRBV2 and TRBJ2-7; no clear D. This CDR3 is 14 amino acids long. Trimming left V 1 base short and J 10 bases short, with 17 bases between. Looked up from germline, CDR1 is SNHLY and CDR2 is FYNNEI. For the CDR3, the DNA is TGTGCCAGCAGTGAAGTTTCCAGACAAGCCCCCCAGTACTTC. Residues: CASSEVSRQAPQYF.

CDR3 amino acids: CASSSTGQSSGNTIYF. In DNA form, the CDR3 reads TGTGCCAGTAGTTCAACGGGACAGAGCTCTGGAAACACCATATATTTT. The chain is built from TRBV19 and TRBJ1-3; 7 bases match TRBD1. This CDR3 has 16 residues. J was trimmed by 0 bases and V by 5 bases; bases with no gene match: 7. The V gene's germline CDR1 is LNHDA and CDR2 SQIVND (reference sequence).

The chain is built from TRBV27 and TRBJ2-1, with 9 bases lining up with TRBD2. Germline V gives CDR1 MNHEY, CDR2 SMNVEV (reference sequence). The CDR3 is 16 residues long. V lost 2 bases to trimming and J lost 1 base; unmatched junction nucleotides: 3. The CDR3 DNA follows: TGTGCCAGCAGTTTAGATGGACTAGCGTCCTACAATGAGCAGTTCTTC. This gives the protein CASSLDGLASYNEQFF.

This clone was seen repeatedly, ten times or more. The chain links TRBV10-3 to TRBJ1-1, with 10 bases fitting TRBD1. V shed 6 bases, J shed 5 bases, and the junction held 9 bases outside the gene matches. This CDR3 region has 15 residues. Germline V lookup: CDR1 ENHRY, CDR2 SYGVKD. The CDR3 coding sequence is TGTGCCATCAGCTCCCCGGGACAGGGGTGGACTGAAGCTTTCTTT. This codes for CAISSPGQGWTEAFF.

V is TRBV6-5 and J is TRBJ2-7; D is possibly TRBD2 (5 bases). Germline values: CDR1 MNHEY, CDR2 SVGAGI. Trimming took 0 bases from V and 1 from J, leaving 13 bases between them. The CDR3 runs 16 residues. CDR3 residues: CASSYSPGLPSYEQYF. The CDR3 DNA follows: TGTGCCAGCAGTTACTCACCGGGATTACCTTCCTACGAGCAGTACTTC.

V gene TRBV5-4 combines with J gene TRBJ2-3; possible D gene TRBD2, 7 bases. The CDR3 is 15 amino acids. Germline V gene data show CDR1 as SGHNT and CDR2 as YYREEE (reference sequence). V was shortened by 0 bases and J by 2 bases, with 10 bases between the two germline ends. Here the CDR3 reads CASSLGGGITDTQYF. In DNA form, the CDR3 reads TGTGCCAGCAGCTTGGGCGGGGGCATCACAGATACGCAGTATTTT.

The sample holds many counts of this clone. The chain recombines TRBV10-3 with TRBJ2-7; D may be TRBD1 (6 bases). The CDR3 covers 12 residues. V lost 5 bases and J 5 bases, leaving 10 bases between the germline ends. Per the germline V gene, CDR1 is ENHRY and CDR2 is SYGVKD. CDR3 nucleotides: TGTGCCATCAGTAGCAGGGGTAACGAGCAGTACTTC. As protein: CAISSRGNEQYF.

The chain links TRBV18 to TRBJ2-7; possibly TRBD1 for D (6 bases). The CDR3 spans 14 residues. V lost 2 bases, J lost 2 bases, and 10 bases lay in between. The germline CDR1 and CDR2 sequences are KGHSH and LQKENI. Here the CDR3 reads CASSPTGTTYEQYF. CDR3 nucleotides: TGTGCCAGCTCACCAACAGGGACCACCTACGAGCAGTACTTC.

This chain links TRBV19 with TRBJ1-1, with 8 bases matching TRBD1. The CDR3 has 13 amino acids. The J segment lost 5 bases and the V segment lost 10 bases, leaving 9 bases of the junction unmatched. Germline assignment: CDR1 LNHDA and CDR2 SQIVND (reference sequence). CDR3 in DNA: TGTGCCACCTCCAGGGGGCGCCGGACTGAAGCTTTCTTT. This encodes CATSRGRRTEAFF. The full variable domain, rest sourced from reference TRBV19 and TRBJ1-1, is DGGITQSPKYLFRKEGQNVTLSCEQNLNHDAMYWYRQDPGQGLRLIYYSQIVNDFQKGDIAEGYSVSREKKESFPLTVTSAQKNPTAFYLCATSRGRRTEAFFGQGTRLTVV.

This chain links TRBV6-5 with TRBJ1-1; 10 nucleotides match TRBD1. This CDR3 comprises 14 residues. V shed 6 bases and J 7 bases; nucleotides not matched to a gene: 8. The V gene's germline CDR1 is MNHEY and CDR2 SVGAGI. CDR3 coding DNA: TGTGCCAGCAGCGTCGACAGGGGGCAATTTGAAGCTTTCTTT. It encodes CASSVDRGQFEAFF.

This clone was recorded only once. In DNA, the CDR3 is TGTGCCAGCAGTCTCGACTTTTTCCCGCAGTATTTT. The encoded protein is CASSLDFFPQYF. The V and J genes are TRBV12-3 or TRBV12-4 and TRBJ2-3, with D unclear. Trimming cost V 5 bases and J 10 bases, with 13 bases left between them. The CDR3 runs to 12 residues.

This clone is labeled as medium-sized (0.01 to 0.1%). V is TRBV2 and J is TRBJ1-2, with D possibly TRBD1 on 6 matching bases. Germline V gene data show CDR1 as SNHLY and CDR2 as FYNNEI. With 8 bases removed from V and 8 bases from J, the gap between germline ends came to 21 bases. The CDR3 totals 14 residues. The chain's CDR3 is CASVLNRAGGGYTF. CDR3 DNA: TGTGCCAGCGTGCTTAACAGGGCAGGTGGCGGCTACACCTTC.

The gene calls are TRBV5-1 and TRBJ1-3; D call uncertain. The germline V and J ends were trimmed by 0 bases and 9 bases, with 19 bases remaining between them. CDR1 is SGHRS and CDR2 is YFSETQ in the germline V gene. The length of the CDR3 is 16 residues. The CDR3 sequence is CASSLVEQRPSSTIYF. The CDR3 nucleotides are TGCGCCAGCAGCTTGGTGGAACAGAGACCTTCGAGCACCATATATTTT.

The CDR3 region is CASSIGQSRDTQYF. The CDR3 region has the DNA TGTGCCAGTAGTATCGGACAGTCGAGAGATACGCAGTATTTT. The chain employs TRBV19 and TRBJ2-3, with D maybe TRBD1 (6 bases). The length of the CDR3 is 14 residues. CDR1 and CDR2 (germline): LNHDA, SQIVND (reference sequence). Trimming pared 3 bases from V and 5 bases from J, leaving 12 bases between.

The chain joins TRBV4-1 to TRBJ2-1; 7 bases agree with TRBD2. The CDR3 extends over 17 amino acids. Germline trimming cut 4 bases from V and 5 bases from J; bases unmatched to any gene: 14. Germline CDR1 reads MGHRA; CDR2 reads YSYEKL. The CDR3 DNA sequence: TGCGCCAGCAGCCTGGAGGAGCGGGGCAGTCTCCACAATGAGCAGTTCTTC. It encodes CASSLEERGSLHNEQFF.

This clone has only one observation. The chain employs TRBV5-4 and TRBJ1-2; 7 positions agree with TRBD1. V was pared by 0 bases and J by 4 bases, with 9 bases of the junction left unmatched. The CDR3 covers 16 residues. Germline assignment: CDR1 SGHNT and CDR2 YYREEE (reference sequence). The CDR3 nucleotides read TGTGCCAGCAGCTTGGCAGGGGGGTCTTTTGGCTATGGCTACACCTTC. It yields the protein CASSLAGGSFGYGYTF. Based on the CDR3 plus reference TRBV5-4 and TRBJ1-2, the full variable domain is ETGVTQSPTHLIKTRGQQVTLRCSSQSGHNTVSWYQQALGQGPQFIFQYYREEENGRGNFPPRFSGLQFPNYSSELNVNALELDDSALYLCASSLAGGSFGYGYTFGSGTRLTVV.

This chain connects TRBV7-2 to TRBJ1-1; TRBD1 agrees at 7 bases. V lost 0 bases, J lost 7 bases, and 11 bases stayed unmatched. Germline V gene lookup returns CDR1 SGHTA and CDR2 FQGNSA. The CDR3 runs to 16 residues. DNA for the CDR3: TGTGCCAGCAGCTTAGCGACAGGGATGGCCGTACTTGAAGCTTTCTTT. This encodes CASSLATGMAVLEAFF. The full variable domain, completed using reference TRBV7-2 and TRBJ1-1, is GAGVSQSPSNKVTEKGKDVELRCDPISGHTALYWYRQSLGQGLEFLIYFQGNSAPDKSGLPSDRFSAERTGGSVSTLTIQRTQQEDSAVYLCASSLATGMAVLEAFFGQGTRLTVV.

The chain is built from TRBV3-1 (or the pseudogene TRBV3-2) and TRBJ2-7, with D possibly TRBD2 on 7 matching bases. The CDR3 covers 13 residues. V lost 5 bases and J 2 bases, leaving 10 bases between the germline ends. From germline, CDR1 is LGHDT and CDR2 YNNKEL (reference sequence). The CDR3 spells CASSVGGAYEQYF. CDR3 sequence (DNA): TGTGCCAGCAGCGTAGGGGGGGCCTACGAGCAGTACTTC.

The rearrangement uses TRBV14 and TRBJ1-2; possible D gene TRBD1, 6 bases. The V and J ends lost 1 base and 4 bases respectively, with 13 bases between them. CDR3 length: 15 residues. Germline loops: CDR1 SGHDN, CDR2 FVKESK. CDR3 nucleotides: TGTGCCAGCAGCCAAGGGACAGCGAACCTCTATGGCTACACCTTC. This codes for CASSQGTANLYGYTF.

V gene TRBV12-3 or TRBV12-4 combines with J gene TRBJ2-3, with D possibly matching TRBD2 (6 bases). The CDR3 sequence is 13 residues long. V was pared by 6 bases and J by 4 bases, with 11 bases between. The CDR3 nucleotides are TGTGCCAGCAGAACGGGGGATGCAGATACGCAGTATTTT. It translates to CASRTGDADTQYF.

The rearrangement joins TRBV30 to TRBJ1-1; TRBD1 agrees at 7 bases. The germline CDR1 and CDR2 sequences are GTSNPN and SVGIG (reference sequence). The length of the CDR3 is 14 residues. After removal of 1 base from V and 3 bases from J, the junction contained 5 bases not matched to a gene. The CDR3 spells CAWSGWQGDTEAFF. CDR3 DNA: TGTGCCTGGAGTGGGTGGCAGGGGGACACTGAAGCTTTCTTT. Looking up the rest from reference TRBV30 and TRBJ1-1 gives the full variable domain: SQTIHQWPATLVQPVGSPLSLECTVEGTSNPNLYWYRQAAGRGLQLLFYSVGIGQISSEVPQNLSASRPQDRQFILSSKKLLLSDSGFYLCAWSGWQGDTEAFFGQGTRLTVV.

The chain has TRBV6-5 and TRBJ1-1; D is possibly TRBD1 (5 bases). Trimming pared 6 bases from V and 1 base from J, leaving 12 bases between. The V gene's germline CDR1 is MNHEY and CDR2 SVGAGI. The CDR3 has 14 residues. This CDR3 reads CASRGGGGNTEAFF. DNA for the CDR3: TGTGCCAGCAGGGGGGGTGGCGGGAACACTGAAGCTTTCTTT.